These T cell receptor beta chains were read from a single sample in a study of cytomegalovirus exposure and HLA in healthy donors. Profiling relied on immunoSEQ multiplex PCR, and the TCRdb table lists in-frame clones only, not all of them. The sample yields 100,000 to 120,000 clones, around 85% seen once. Sequencing was done on a sample of PBMCs. These receptors all stem from a man aged 30-40 years in good health and CMV-seropositive. CDR3s include the opening cysteine and the closing phenylalanine or tryptophan. Fields, in order: J gene, clone size, V gene, D gene, CDR3 protein, CDR3 DNA. The D gene is left open where the match is weak. Clone size is shown for a subset of rows, as once, few, many or a class of expanded clone.

TRBJ1-4,.,TRBV15,.,CATSRAINNEKLFF,TGTGCCACCAGCAGGGCCATTAATAATGAAAAACTGTTTTTT
TRBJ1-1,.,TRBV5-6,TRBD1,CASSWGQLNTEAFF,TGTGCCAGCAGCTGGGGACAGCTGAACACTGAAGCTTTCTTT
TRBJ1-2,.,TRBV14,TRBD1,CASSQGQGIGYTF,TGTGCCAGCAGCCAAGGACAGGGGATTGGCTACACCTTC
TRBJ2-7,.,TRBV28,TRBD1,CASSMDRATDEQYF,TGTGCCAGCAGCATGGACAGGGCGACGGACGAGCAGTACTTC
TRBJ1-5,.,TRBV2,.,CASSPGTRTQPQHF,TGTGCCAGCAGCCCCGGGACAAGGACTCAGCCCCAGCATTTT
TRBJ1-1,.,TRBV28,.,CASRGQGGYTEAFF,TGTGCCAGCAGGGGGCAGGGAGGTTACACTGAAGCTTTCTTT
TRBJ1-6,.,TRBV5-1,.,CASSPGTYNSPLHF,TGCGCCAGCAGCCCAGGCACCTATAATTCACCCCTCCACTTT
TRBJ1-2,.,TRBV6-6,TRBD1,CASSPTGGDGYTF,TGTGCCAGCAGCCCGACAGGGGGCGATGGCTACACCTTC
TRBJ2-3,.,TRBV6-5,.,CASSYNRDDTQYF,TGTGCCAGCAGTTACAACAGGGACGATACGCAGTATTTT
TRBJ2-1,.,TRBV4-2,TRBD2,CASSQEPRGGYNEQFF,TGTGCCAGCAGCCAAGAGCCCCGGGGGGGCTACAATGAGCAGTTCTTC
TRBJ2-5,.,TRBV29-1,TRBD1,CSVGVQGGQETQYF,TGCAGCGTTGGGGTACAGGGGGGACAAGAGACCCAGTACTTC
TRBJ2-5,once,TRBV19,TRBD2,CASSIGLAGKETQYF,TGTGCCAGTAGTATTGGTCTAGCGGGGAAAGAGACCCAGTACTTC
TRBJ2-1,once,TRBV27,TRBD2,CASSYSGGGYNEQFF,TGTGCCAGCAGTTATAGCGGGGGGGGCTACAATGAGCAGTTCTTC
TRBJ2-3,.,TRBV6-1,.,CASSLSRDTQYF,TGTGCCAGCAGCCTCTCTAGAGATACGCAGTATTTT
TRBJ2-4,.,TRBV30,.,CAWIKGGGGQNIQYF,TGTGCCTGGATTAAGGGCGGCGGGGGCCAAAACATTCAGTACTTC
TRBJ2-3,.,TRBV7-6,TRBD1,CASSSPQGAAPTDTQYF,TGTGCCAGCAGCTCGCCCCAGGGGGCGGCCCCCACAGATACGCAGTATTTT
TRBJ2-3,.,TRBV5-1,TRBD1,CASSLAGGGTDTQYF,TGCGCCAGCAGCTTAGCAGGGGGTGGAACAGATACGCAGTATTTT
TRBJ1-1,.,TRBV10-1,TRBD1,CASSEPGQGAEAFF,TGCGCCAGCAGTGAACCGGGACAGGGGGCTGAAGCTTTCTTT
TRBJ2-3,few,TRBV7-3,TRBD2,CASSLTGTSGTSTDTQYF,TGTGCCAGCAGCTTAACGGGCACTAGCGGTACTAGCACAGATACGCAGTATTTT
TRBJ2-7,.,TRBV5-6,TRBD2,CASSWGLGGYEQYF,TGTGCCAGCAGCTGGGGACTAGGAGGGTACGAGCAGTACTTC
TRBJ2-7,few,TRBV7-9,.,CASSLGGSRLYEQYF,TGTGCCAGCAGCTTAGGCGGCAGCCGCCTCTACGAGCAGTACTTC
TRBJ2-4,.,TRBV19,TRBD1,CASNPWQGVAKNIQYF,TGTGCCAGTAACCCGTGGCAGGGGGTAGCCAAAAACATTCAGTACTTC
TRBJ1-2,.,TRBV5-1,.,CASSSTGFSDYGYTF,TGCGCCAGCAGCTCGACAGGTTTCTCTGACTATGGCTACACCTTC
TRBJ2-7,.,TRBV28,.,CASSLRGSTSYEQYF,TGTGCCAGCAGTTTGAGGGGGTCTACCTCCTACGAGCAGTACTTC
TRBJ1-4,.,TRBV5-4,.,CASSSRVAGGEKLFF,TGTGCCAGCAGCTCCCGGGTCGCCGGTGGAGAAAAACTGTTTTTT
TRBJ1-1,.,TRBV18,.,CASSPRTGTSNTEAFF,TGTGCCAGCTCACCAAGAACAGGGACATCGAACACTGAAGCTTTCTTT
TRBJ2-7,.,TRBV7-6,TRBD1,CASSLGGTAEQYF,TGTGCCAGCAGCTTAGGTGGGACAGCCGAGCAGTACTTC
TRBJ1-6,.,TRBV6-6,.,CASSPSRNSPLHF,TGTGCCAGCAGCCCCTCGAGGAATTCACCCCTCCACTTT
TRBJ2-2,few,TRBV9,.,CASGGGPGELFF,TGTGCCAGTGGGGGGGGGCCCGGGGAGCTGTTTTTT
TRBJ1-2,.,TRBV19,TRBD1,CASSRSGGDYGYTF,TGTGCCAGTAGTAGGTCAGGGGGCGACTATGGCTACACCTTC
TRBJ2-1,.,TRBV4-2,.,CASSQEVLGADEQFF,TGTGCCAGCAGCCAAGAGGTTCTAGGTGCGGATGAGCAGTTCTTC
TRBJ2-7,.,TRBV6-5,.,CASSYGPGSHEQYF,TGTGCCAGCAGTTACGGGCCAGGGTCCCACGAGCAGTACTTC
TRBJ2-3,.,TRBV28,.,CASSLGGDATDTQYF,TGTGCCAGCAGCCTGGGCGGGGATGCCACAGATACGCAGTATTTT
TRBJ2-1,.,TRBV12-5,.,CASARKESGLTYNEQFF,TGTGCTAGTGCCCGGAAGGAATCCGGACTAACCTACAATGAGCAGTTCTTC
TRBJ2-2,.,TRBV18,TRBD1,CASSPQGVTGELFF,TGTGCCAGCTCACCGCAGGGGGTAACCGGGGAGCTGTTTTTT
TRBJ1-6,.,TRBV7-9,.,CASSLSYNSPLHF,TGTGCCAGCAGCCTCTCCTATAATTCACCCCTCCACTTT
TRBJ2-5,.,TRBV5-1,TRBD1,CASSPDRGGETQYF,TGCGCCAGCAGCCCCGACAGGGGGGGAGAGACCCAGTACTTC
TRBJ2-3,.,TRBV7-9,TRBD1,CASSFQGEVGTQYF,TGTGCCAGCAGCTTTCAGGGGGAAGTTGGTACGCAGTATTTT
TRBJ2-3,.,TRBV10-3,TRBD1,CAISETGTATDTQYF,TGTGCCATCAGTGAGACCGGGACAGCCACAGATACGCAGTATTTT
TRBJ2-7,.,TRBV5-1,TRBD2,CASSSGLEPYEQYF,TGCGCCAGCAGCTCTGGACTAGAACCATACGAGCAGTACTTC
TRBJ2-3,.,TRBV18,.,CASSPERVTDTQYF,TGTGCCAGCTCACCAGAGAGGGTAACAGATACGCAGTATTTT
TRBJ1-2,.,TRBV5-1,TRBD1,CASSLGATGVGYTF,TGCGCCAGCAGCTTGGGTGCAACAGGGGTTGGCTACACCTTC
TRBJ2-3,.,TRBV19,TRBD2,CASSIASGGTDTQYF,TGTGCCAGTAGTATAGCTAGCGGCGGGACAGATACGCAGTATTTT
TRBJ1-1,.,TRBV5-6,.,CASSNNPGRNTEAFF,TGTGCCAGCAGTAACAACCCAGGGCGAAACACTGAAGCTTTCTTT
TRBJ2-7,.,TRBV7-9,TRBD1,CASSADRELSYEQYF,TGTGCCAGCAGCGCGGACAGGGAACTTTCCTACGAGCAGTACTTC